The clone carrying this T cell receptor beta chain was counted only a few times. Germline loops: CDR1 SGHNT, CDR2 YYREEE (reference sequence). CDR3 length: 13 residues. The germline V and J ends were trimmed by 4 bases and 6 bases, with 13 bases remaining between them. The sample comes from a study of blood T cell repertoires in COVID-19. Whole-study context: T cells, B-cell-depleted T cells, or PBMCs supplied cDNA or gDNA.

Original methodology: Reference gene primers were amplified, and this amplification served to estimate nucleated cell counts. The table came from immunoSEQ multiplex PCR; TCRdb's copy has only in-frame clones and leaves some out. That table furnishes V, J and clone size, whereas the DNA furnished D and trimming. The table records about 16,000 clones, roughly 91% of them present only once. J is TRBJ1-2 and V is TRBV5-4; D may be TRBD1 (6 bases). The TCR comes from a woman older than 75 with COVID-19, enrolled during active disease. Sequencing used peripheral blood. The CDR3 region is CASSTIPGDGYTF. CDR3 DNA sequence: TGTGCCAGCAGCACAATCCCAGGGGATGGCTACACCTTC.